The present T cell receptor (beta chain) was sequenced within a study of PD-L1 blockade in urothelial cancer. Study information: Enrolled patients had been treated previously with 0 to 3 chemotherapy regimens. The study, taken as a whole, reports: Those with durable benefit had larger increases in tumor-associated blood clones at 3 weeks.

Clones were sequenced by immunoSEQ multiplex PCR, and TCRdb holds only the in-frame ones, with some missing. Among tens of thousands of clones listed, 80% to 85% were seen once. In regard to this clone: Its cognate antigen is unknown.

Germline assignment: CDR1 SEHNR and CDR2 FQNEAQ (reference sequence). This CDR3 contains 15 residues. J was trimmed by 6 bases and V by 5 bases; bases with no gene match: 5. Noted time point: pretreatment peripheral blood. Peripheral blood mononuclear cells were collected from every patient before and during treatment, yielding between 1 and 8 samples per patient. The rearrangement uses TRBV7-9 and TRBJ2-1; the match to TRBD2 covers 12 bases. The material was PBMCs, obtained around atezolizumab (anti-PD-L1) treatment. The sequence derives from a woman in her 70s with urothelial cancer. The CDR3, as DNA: TGTGCCAGCAGCCCGGGACTAGCGGGCACCAATGAGCAGTTCTTC. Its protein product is CASSPGLAGTNEQFF.